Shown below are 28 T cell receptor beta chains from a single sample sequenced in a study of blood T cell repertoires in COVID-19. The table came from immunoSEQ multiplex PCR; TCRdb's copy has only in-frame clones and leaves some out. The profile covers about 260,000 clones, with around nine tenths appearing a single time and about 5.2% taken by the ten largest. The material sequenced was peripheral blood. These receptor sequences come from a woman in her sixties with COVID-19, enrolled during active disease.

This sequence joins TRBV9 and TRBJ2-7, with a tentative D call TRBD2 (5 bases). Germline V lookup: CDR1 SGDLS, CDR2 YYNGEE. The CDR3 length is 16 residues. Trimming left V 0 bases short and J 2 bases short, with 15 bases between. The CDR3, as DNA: TGTGCCAGCAGCGTAGGAGGCCTTGAGGGCGCCTACGAGCAGTACTTC. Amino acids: CASSVGGLEGAYEQYF. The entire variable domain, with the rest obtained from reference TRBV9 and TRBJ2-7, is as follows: DSGVTQTPKHLITATGQRVTLRCSPRSGDLSVYWYQQSLDQGLQFLIQYYNGEERAKGNILERFSAQQFPDLHSELNLSSLELGDSALYFCASSVGGLEGAYEQYFGPGTRLTVT.

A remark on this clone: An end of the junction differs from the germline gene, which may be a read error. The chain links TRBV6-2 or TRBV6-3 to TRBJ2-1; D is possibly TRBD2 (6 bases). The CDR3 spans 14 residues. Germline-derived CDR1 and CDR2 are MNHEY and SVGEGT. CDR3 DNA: TGTGCCAGCAGCCCAACACCTTATAGCGGCCAAGGGATCTTC. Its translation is CASSPTPYSGQGIF.

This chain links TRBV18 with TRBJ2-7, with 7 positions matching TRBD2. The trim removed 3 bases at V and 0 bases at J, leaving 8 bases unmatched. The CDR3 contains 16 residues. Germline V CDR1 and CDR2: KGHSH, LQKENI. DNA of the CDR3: TGTGCCAGCTCACCTCCTCTAGCGGTCAACTCCTACGAGCAGTACTTC. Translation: CASSPPLAVNSYEQYF.

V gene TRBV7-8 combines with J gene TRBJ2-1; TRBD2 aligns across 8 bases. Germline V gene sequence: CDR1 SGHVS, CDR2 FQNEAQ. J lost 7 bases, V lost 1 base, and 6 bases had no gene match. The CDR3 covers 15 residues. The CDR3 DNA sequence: TGTGCCAGCAGCTTAGTAAGCGGGAGTCGAAATGAGCAGTTCTTC. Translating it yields CASSLVSGSRNEQFF.

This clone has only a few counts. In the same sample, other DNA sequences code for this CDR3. CDR3 region: CASSLNYGYTF. DNA of the CDR3: TGTGCCAGCAGCCTGAACTATGGCTACACCTTC. The chain employs TRBV28 and TRBJ1-2; D call uncertain. With 6 bases removed from V and 2 bases from J, the gap between germline ends came to 4 bases. The CDR3 extends over 11 amino acids. In germline, CDR1 is MDHEN, CDR2 SYDVKM.

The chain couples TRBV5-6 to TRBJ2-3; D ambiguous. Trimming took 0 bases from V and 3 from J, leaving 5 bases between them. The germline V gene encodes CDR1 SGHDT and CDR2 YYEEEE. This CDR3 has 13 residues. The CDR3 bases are TGTGCCAGCAGCTTGGGGCGGACAGATACGCAGTATTTT. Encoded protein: CASSLGRTDTQYF.

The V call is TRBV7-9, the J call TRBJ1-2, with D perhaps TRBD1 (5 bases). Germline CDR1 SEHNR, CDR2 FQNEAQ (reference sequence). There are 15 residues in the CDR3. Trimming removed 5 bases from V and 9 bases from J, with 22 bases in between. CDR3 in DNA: TGTGCCAGCAGCCCAATTGTTGGGGGGTTTGGGAGCTACACCTTC. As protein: CASSPIVGGFGSYTF.

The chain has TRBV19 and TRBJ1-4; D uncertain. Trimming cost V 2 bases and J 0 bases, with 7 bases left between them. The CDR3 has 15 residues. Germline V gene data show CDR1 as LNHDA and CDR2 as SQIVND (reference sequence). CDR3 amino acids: CASSIRSATNEKLFF. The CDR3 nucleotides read TGTGCCAGTAGTATACGGAGTGCAACTAATGAAAAACTGTTTTTT.

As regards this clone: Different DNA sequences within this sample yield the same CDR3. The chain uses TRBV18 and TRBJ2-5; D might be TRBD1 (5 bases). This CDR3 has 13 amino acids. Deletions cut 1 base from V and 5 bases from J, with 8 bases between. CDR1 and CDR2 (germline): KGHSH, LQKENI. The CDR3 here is CASSPQGWETQYF. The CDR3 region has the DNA TGTGCCAGCTCACCACAGGGGTGGGAGACCCAGTACTTC.

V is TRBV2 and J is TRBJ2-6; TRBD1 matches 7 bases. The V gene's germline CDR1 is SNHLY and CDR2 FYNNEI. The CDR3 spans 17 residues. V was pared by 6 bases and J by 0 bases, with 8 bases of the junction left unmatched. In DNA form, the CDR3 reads TGTGCCAGCAGGAGTTCACAGGGGAACTCTGGGGCCAACGTCCTGACTTTC. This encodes CASRSSQGNSGANVLTF.

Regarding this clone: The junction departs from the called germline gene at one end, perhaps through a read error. The CDR3 DNA is TGCGCCAGCAGCTTGGCGGGGGTATCCTACGATGAGCAGTTCTTC. It translates to CASSLAGVSYDEQFF. The chain joins TRBV5-1 to TRBJ2-1, with a weak D call TRBD2 (6 bases). The germline V gene has CDR1 SGHRS and CDR2 YFSETQ. This CDR3 has 15 amino acids.

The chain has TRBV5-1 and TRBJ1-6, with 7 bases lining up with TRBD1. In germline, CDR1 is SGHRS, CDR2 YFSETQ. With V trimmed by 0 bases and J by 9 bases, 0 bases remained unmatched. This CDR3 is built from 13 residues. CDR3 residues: CASSLGQGSPLHF. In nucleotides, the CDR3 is TGCGCCAGCAGCTTGGGACAGGGTTCACCCCTCCACTTT. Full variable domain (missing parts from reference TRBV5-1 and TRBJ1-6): KAGVTQTPRYLIKTRGQQVTLSCSPISGHRSVSWYQQTPGQGLQFLFEYFSETQRNKGNFPGRFSGRQFSNSRSEMNVSTLELGDSALYLCASSLGQGSPLHFGNGTRLTVT.

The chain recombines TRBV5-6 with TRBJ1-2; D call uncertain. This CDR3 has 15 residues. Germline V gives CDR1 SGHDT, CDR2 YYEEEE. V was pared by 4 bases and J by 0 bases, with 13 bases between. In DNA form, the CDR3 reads TGTGCCAGCAGCCCGGTTCCTGGAGCTAACTATGGCTACACCTTC. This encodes CASSPVPGANYGYTF.

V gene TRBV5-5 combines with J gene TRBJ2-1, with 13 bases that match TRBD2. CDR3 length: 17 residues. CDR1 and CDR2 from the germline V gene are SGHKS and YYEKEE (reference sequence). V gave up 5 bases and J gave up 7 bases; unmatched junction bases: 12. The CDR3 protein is CASSTLAGGPGRNEQFF. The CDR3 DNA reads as TGTGCCAGCAGTACACTAGCGGGAGGGCCGGGGCGGAATGAGCAGTTCTTC.

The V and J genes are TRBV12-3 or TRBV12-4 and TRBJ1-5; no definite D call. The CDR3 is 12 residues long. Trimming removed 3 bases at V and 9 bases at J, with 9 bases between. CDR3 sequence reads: CASSFRGWPQHF. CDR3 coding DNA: TGTGCCAGCAGTTTTCGGGGATGGCCCCAGCATTTT.

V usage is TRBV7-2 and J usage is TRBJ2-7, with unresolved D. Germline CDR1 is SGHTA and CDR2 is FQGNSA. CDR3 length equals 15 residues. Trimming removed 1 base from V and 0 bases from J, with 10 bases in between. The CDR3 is CASSLVAVSSYEQYF. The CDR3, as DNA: TGTGCCAGCAGCTTAGTTGCAGTCAGCTCCTACGAGCAGTACTTC.

The CDR3 bases are TGTGCCATCAGTGAGACATCCCCCCGGGCTGAAGCTTTCTTT. Encoded protein: CAISETSPRAEAFF. The chain combines TRBV10-3 with TRBJ1-1; D is uncertain. The germline V gene encodes CDR1 ENHRY and CDR2 SYGVKD. The V end lost 2 bases, the J end lost 6 bases, and 13 bases lay between the germline ends. The CDR3 is 14 residues long.

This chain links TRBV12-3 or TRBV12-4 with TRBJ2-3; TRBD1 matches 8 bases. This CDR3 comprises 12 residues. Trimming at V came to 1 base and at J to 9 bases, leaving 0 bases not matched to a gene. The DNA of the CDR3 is TGTGCCAGCAGTTTAGACAGGGGGACGCAGTATTTT. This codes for CASSLDRGTQYF.

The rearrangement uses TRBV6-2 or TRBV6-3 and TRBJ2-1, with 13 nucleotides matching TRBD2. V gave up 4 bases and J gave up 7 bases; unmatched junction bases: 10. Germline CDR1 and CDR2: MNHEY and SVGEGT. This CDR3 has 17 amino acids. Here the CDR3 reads CASSSLQLAGGVNEQFF. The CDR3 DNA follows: TGTGCCAGCAGTTCTCTCCAACTAGCGGGAGGGGTAAATGAGCAGTTCTTC.

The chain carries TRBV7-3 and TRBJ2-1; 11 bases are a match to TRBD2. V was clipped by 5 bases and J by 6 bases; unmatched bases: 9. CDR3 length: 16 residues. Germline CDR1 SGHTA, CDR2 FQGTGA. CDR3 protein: CASSGSGRAGGNEQFF. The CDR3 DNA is TGTGCCAGCAGCGGTAGCGGGAGGGCCGGTGGCAATGAGCAGTTCTTC.

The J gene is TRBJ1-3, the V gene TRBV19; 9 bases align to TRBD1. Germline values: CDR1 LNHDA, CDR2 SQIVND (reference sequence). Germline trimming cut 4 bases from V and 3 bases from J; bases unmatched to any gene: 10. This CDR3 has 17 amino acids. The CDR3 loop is CASSKRRPGQGGNTIYF. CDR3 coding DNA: TGTGCCAGTAGTAAACGAAGACCGGGACAGGGTGGAAACACCATATATTTT.

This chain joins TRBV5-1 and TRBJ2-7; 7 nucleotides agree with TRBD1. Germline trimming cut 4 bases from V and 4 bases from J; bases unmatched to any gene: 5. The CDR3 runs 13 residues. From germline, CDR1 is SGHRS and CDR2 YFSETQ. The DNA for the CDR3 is TGCGCCAGCAGCCGACAGGGTAGGTACGAGCAGTACTTC. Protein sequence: CASSRQGRYEQYF.

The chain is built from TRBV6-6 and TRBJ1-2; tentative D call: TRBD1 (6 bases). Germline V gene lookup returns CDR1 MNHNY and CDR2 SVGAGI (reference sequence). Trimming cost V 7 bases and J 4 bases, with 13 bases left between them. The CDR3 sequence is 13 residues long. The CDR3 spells CASTPGQAYGYTF. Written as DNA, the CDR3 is TGTGCCAGCACCCCGGGACAAGCCTATGGCTACACCTTC.

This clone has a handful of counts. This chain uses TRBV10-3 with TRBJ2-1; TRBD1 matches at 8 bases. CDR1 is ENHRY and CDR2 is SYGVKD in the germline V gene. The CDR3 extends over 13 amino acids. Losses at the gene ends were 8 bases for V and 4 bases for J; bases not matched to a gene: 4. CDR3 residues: CAIGTGLYNEQFF. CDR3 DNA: TGTGCCATCGGGACAGGTTTGTACAATGAGCAGTTCTTC.

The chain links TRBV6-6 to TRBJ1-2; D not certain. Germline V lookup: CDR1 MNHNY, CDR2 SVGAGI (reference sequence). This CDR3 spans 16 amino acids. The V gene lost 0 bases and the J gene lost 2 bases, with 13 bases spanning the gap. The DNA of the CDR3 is TGTGCCAGCAGTTACTCGGAAGTCGACTTGAACTATGGCTACACCTTC. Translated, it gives CASSYSEVDLNYGYTF.

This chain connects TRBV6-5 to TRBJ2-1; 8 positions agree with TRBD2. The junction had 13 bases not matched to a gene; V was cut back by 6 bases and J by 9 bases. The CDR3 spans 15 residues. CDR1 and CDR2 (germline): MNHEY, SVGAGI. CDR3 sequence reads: CASSQLAEAWGEQFF. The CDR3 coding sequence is TGTGCCAGCAGCCAACTAGCGGAGGCCTGGGGTGAGCAGTTCTTC.

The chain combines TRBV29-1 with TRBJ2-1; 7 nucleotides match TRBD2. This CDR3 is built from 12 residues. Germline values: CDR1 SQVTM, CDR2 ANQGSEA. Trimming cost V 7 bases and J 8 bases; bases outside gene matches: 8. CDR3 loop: CSGRTSVDEQFF. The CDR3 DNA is TGCAGCGGAAGAACTAGCGTCGATGAGCAGTTCTTC.

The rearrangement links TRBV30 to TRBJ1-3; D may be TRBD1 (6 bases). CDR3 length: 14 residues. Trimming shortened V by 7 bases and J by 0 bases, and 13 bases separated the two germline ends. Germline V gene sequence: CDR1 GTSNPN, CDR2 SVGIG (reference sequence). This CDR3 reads CAYQQGASGNTIYF. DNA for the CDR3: TGTGCCTACCAACAGGGTGCCTCTGGAAACACCATATATTTT.